The following is a TCR beta chain sequence with its context. The antigen it recognizes is unknown. No per-base quality is available; no much larger clone lies one base away. This specimen comes from a study of blood T cells in healthy people across ages (dated by TCRdb to between 2014 and 2017). Study-level background: Template switching captured roughly one uniquely barcoded TCR beta cDNA molecule per two T cells in model experiments. Using deep sequencing normalized with unique cDNA molecular identifiers, the study measured how TCR beta repertoire diversity changes with age. Donors of different ages were randomly distributed across sequencing lanes to avoid experimental bias. Four age groups were formed from the donors: young (average roughly 16 years), middle-aged (around 39), aged (about 62) and long-lived (less than 85). The study analyzed two additional independent replicas of 1 million unique cDNA reads from the same blood draw for two donors, one aged 18 to 30 and one aged 80 or older.

The study at large found these results: As age increased, observed TCR beta diversity per million T cells dropped in a roughly linear way, and a significant reduction was already evident by age about 36. The percentage of naive T cells measured by flow cytometry correlated strongly with observed TCR beta diversity. Conclusive comparison of naive and antigen-experienced compartments was prevented by the profiling of bulk unsorted PBMCs. Compared with the aged group, the long-lived group had more naive CD4+ T cells, fewer expanded clones and increased TCR diversity, suggesting age selection. Total diversity estimates from one million sequenced T cells were considered lower bounds and underestimates. Because donor CMV infection status was unknown, age-related changes in expanded clonotypes were potentially confounded.

Libraries came from 5' RACE. The instrument was an Illumina HiSeq 2500. A second PCR of roughly 7 to 11 cycles was performed with a sample-barcoded 5' primer and a J-beta primer mix. A unique molecular identifier was introduced onto each TCR beta cDNA molecule by a template-switch 5' adaptor carrying 12 random nucleotides. At least 2.5 million CDR3-containing paired-end reads were obtained from each sample. All of the RNA was converted into first-strand cDNA using the Mint cDNA synthesis kit, with a TRBC-specific oligonucleotide serving as the primer. Following uracil-DNA glycosylase treatment, all cDNA underwent a first 18-cycle PCR with the universal primers M1SS and BC2_uni_R. Turning to the authors' computational methods: For normalization, 1 million high-quality reads were randomly selected from each sample, with every read carrying a distinct molecular identifier. Reads with shared molecular identifiers were discarded instead of being binned into consensus sequences. MiTCR, run with a Q25 quality threshold and the strictest error-elimination algorithm, handled CDR3 identification, clonotype clustering and error correction. A nonparametric unseen species model using Euler transformation provided a lower-bound estimate of total TCR beta diversity. TCRdb reprocessing: public reads trimmed at Q25 with fastp, clones called with MiXCR, in-frame beta chains kept. When rows share a CDR3 protein, they turn into one entry using the most common DNA and genes. The V and J calls shown here were made by TCRdb, not taken from the authors' results. For this sample the table gives over a million distinct CDR3 sequences, of which 55% to 75% were detected only once. The leading ten clones occupy over 5.5% of the sample.

Systemically healthy Caucasian individuals from Russia, approximately 39 in total and aged roughly 6 to 90 years, were included as donors. Each donor gave 8.5 to 10 milliliters of peripheral blood, collected into EDTA-treated Vacutainer tubes. Ficoll-Paque density-gradient centrifugation was used to isolate PBMCs, with at least 7 million obtained per sample. Trizol reagent was used to extract total RNA from PBMCs, with at least 6 micrograms per sample. For every donor, flow cytometry on a PBMC aliquot measured the percentage of naive CD45RAhigh/CD27high T cells. CDR1 is given as SGHDN and CDR2 as FVKESK, both from the germline V gene. The V end loses 0 bases and the J end loses 5 bases, and a stretch of 13 bases separates them. Counted from cysteine to phenylalanine, this CDR3 has 15 amino acids. The CDR3 DNA has 45 bases and is translated from base 1.

What was sequenced was blood. This clonotype originated in a man younger than 30 in good health. This chain is built from TRBV14 and TRBJ2-5; the D gene cannot be named for sure. The sequenced DNA: TGTGCCAGCAGCCAAGATGTCGGTTTCACGGAGACCCAGTACTTC. Protein translation: CASSQDVGFTETQYF.